The rows below give T cell receptor beta chains drawn from one sample of a study of shared clonotypes between healthy human individuals. Here immunoSEQ multiplex PCR was the method, and the copy in TCRdb shows in-frame clones only, minus some. This sample has 450,000 or so clones, with approximately 80% found just once. Sequencing was done on a sample of PBMCs. Receptors were obtained from a woman between 40 and 50 years old in good health. Some clones in this sample may be carry-over from other donors' samples. Both conserved end residues are part of each CDR3. Each record gives: clone size, V gene, J gene, D gene, CDR3 length, CDR3 DNA, CDR3 protein. A D gene is named only where the DNA matches it firmly. The size field is filled for only some rows; it gives once, few, many or a size class.

many	TRBV7-2	TRBJ1-5	NA	13	TGTGCCAGCAGCTTAGCCCGAAATCAGCCCCAGCATTTT	CASSLARNQPQHF
few	TRBV6-4	TRBJ2-3	TRBD1	16	TGTGCCAGCAGTGAAACCGGGACAGGGGGCCCAGATACGCAGTATTTT	CASSETGTGGPDTQYF
NA	TRBV6-1	TRBJ1-1	NA	15	TGTGCCAGCAGTACTAATCCGGACAGAGCCCAGGAAGCTTTCTTT	CASSTNPDRAQEAFF
NA	TRBV7-2	TRBJ2-2	NA	15	TGTGCCAGCAGCTTAGCAGGGTGGGACACCGGGGAGCTGTTTTTT	CASSLAGWDTGELFF
NA	TRBV4-3	TRBJ2-3	TRBD1	16	TGCGCCAGCAGCCCCCGGGACAGGGGGCTTGCGGATACGCAGTATTTT	CASSPRDRGLADTQYF
NA	TRBV7-9	TRBJ2-3	TRBD2	18	TGTGCCAGCAGCTTAGCGATAACTAGCGGGAGGTCAGCAGATACGCAGTATTTT	CASSLAITSGRSADTQYF
NA	TRBV5-1	TRBJ2-5	NA	14	TGCGCCAGCAGCTGGGACATACCTCAAGGGACCCAGTACTTC	CASSWDIPQGTQYF
once	TRBV19	TRBJ2-6	NA	15	TGTGCCAGTAGTCCCCGGGGGTCTGGGGCCAACGTCCTGACTTTC	CASSPRGSGANVLTF
NA	TRBV4-3	TRBJ2-1	TRBD2	16	TGCGCCAGCAGCCAAGAACTAGCGGGAGTCGGAAATGAGCAGTTCTTC	CASSQELAGVGNEQFF
once	TRBV6-1	TRBJ2-3	NA	13	TGTGCCAGCAGTGAAGTCGGCACAGATACGCAGTATTTT	CASSEVGTDTQYF
few	TRBV19	TRBJ1-1	NA	15	TGTGCCAGTAGTATCGGGTTAGGGGACGGCACTGAAGCTTTCTTT	CASSIGLGDGTEAFF
many	TRBV28	TRBJ2-1	TRBD1	15	TGTGCCAGCAGAGTACCGGGACAGGGGTACAATGAGCAGTTCTTC	CASRVPGQGYNEQFF
few	TRBV19	TRBJ2-1	TRBD1	20	TGTGCCAGTAGTGCTACCGGGACAGCCGGCCCGCCACTGAGTTACAATGAGCAGTTCTTC	CASSATGTAGPPLSYNEQFF
NA	TRBV18	TRBJ1-3	NA	15	TGTGCCAGCTCACCCGGGAAAGGGCCTGGAAACACCATATATTTT	CASSPGKGPGNTIYF
NA	TRBV7-9	TRBJ2-7	TRBD1	12	TGTGCCACCAAGACAGGGGCCAGCGAGCAGTACTTC	CATKTGASEQYF
NA	TRBV4-3	TRBJ2-2	TRBD1	14	TGCGCCAGCAGCCATTCACAGGGGGCCGGGGAGCTGTTTTTT	CASSHSQGAGELFF
NA	TRBV6-1	TRBJ2-5	NA	12	TGTGCCAGCAGTGAACAAAGAGAGACCCAGTACTTC	CASSEQRETQYF
NA	TRBV2	TRBJ1-2	NA	13	TGTGCCAGCAACCCTGACGGCTCGGAGGGCTACACCTTC	CASNPDGSEGYTF
NA	TRBV15	TRBJ1-2	NA	16	TGTGCCACCAGCAGAGATATAGCAGGGAAGAACTATGGCTACACCTTC	CATSRDIAGKNYGYTF
NA	TRBV7-2	TRBJ2-3	NA	14	TGTGCCAGCAGCTTAGAAGTGGGAACAGATACGCAGTATTTT	CASSLEVGTDTQYF
NA	TRBV7-2	TRBJ2-7	NA	15	TGTGCCAGCAGCTTAGTTTCGGGATCTTCCTACGAGCAGTACTTC	CASSLVSGSSYEQYF
NA	TRBV7-8	TRBJ2-7	TRBD1	14	TGTGCCAGCAGCTCAGGACAGGTTTATTACGAGCAGTACTTC	CASSSGQVYYEQYF
NA	TRBV7-7	TRBJ2-3	NA	14	TGTGCTAGCAGCCCCCTGCGGAGCACAGATACGCAGTATTTT	CASSPLRSTDTQYF
NA	TRBV10-3	TRBJ2-7	TRBD2	13	TGTGCCATCAGTGGGACTAGCTCCTACGAGCAGTACTTC	CAISGTSSYEQYF
NA	TRBV27	TRBJ2-7	NA	15	TGTGCCAGCAGTCCTGGGCGGGGTGGGTTGAGGGAGCAGTACTTC	CASSPGRGGLREQYF
few	TRBV29-1	TRBJ2-5	NA	14	TGCAGCCCACCCCCCGGGGGATCCCAAGAGACCCAGTACTTC	CSPPPGGSQETQYF
once	TRBV6-5	TRBJ1-1	NA	13	TGTGCCAGCAGCGGCCGGTCCTACACTGAAGCTTTCTTT	CASSGRSYTEAFF
NA	TRBV5-1	TRBJ2-7	NA	14	TGCGCCAGCAGTCGGACACCCTACTCCTACGAGCAGTACTTC	CASSRTPYSYEQYF
once	TRBV19	TRBJ2-7	TRBD1	14	TGTGCCAGTAGTACGGGACAGGGGCCCTACGAGCAGTACTTC	CASSTGQGPYEQYF
many	TRBV10-3	TRBJ1-5	NA	14	TGTGCCATCAGTGGCGTTCGTAGCAATCAGCCCCAGCATTTT	CAISGVRSNQPQHF
NA	TRBV28	TRBJ2-7	TRBD1	13	TGTGCCAGCAGACCCGGACAGGGCGGCGAGCAGTACTTC	CASRPGQGGEQYF
few	TRBV7-2	TRBJ2-7	NA	13	TGTGCCAGCAGCTTAGCGGGGCAGGTTGAGCAGTACTTC	CASSLAGQVEQYF
NA	TRBV25-1	TRBJ2-2	TRBD2	16	TGTGCCAGCAGTGAAGGGGCGGGAGGGCGGCCCGGGGAGCTGTTTTTT	CASSEGAGGRPGELFF
NA	TRBV7-3	TRBJ2-6	NA	17	TGTGCCAGCAGCTTAACCGCCCCAGCGGCGGGGGCCAACGTCCTGACTTTC	CASSLTAPAAGANVLTF
NA	TRBV7-6	TRBJ2-5	NA	13	TGTGCCAGCAGCAGTGGGAGTCTAGAGACCCAGTACTTC	CASSSGSLETQYF
NA	TRBV28	TRBJ2-1	TRBD2	15	TGTGCCAGCAGTTTACCGGGAGGGGTGTACAATGAGCAGTTCTTC	CASSLPGGVYNEQFF
NA	TRBV6-6	TRBJ2-7	TRBD2	14	TGTGCCAGCAGTCCTAGCGGGGAGTCCTACGAGCAGTACTTC	CASSPSGESYEQYF
NA	TRBV7-6	TRBJ2-7	NA	11	TGTGCCAGCAGCTTGGGCAACGAGCAGTACTTC	CASSLGNEQYF
NA	TRBV29-1	TRBJ2-5	TRBD1	13	TGCAGCGTTGACTCCGGACAGGTCGGGACCCAGTACTTC	CSVDSGQVGTQYF
NA	TRBV5-4	TRBJ2-2	NA	13	TGTGCCAGCAGGCCAGAGCAGGCTGGGGAGCTGTTTTTT	CASRPEQAGELFF
NA	TRBV5-4	TRBJ2-1	TRBD2	15	TGTGCCAGCAGCCCGACTAGCGGGGGCCACAATGAGCAGTTCTTC	CASSPTSGGHNEQFF
NA	TRBV10-2	TRBJ2-3	TRBD2	13	TGCGCCACCCAACTAGCGGGCACAGATACGCAGTATTTT	CATQLAGTDTQYF
NA	TRBV5-5	TRBJ2-7	NA	15	TGTGCCAGCAGCTTGGCCGGAGGGGGGCTCTACGAGCAGTACTTC	CASSLAGGGLYEQYF
many	TRBV6-4	TRBJ2-1	TRBD1	15	TGTGCCAGCAGTGAAGGGACAGGGGACTACAATGAGCAGTTCTTC	CASSEGTGDYNEQFF
NA	TRBV4-1	TRBJ2-1	NA	14	TGCGCCAGCAGCCGAGATGAGCGGTACAATGAGCAGTTCTTC	CASSRDERYNEQFF
once	TRBV4-1	TRBJ2-3	NA	16	TGCGCCAGCAGCCAAGAGGGCGCAATACCTAAAGATACGCAGTATTTT	CASSQEGAIPKDTQYF
NA	TRBV27	TRBJ1-5	TRBD1	13	TGTGCCAGCAGTTGGGACAGGGATCAGCCCCAGCATTTT	CASSWDRDQPQHF
few	TRBV6-6	TRBJ1-4	TRBD1	15	TGTGCCAGCAGTTACGAGGGGGCCCGGGTTGAAAAACTGTTTTTT	CASSYEGARVEKLFF
NA	TRBV27	TRBJ2-7	TRBD2	16	TGTGCCAGCCGAGATCGGAAAGCGGGAGGATTCCACGAGCAGTACTTC	CASRDRKAGGFHEQYF
few	TRBV5-1	TRBJ2-7	NA	15	TGCGCCAGCAGCTTGCAGTGGCAGGACTCCTACGAGCAGTACTTC	CASSLQWQDSYEQYF
NA	TRBV28	TRBJ2-7	NA	12	TGTGCCAGCAGTTTAAGGGTTGGCGAGCAGTACTTC	CASSLRVGEQYF
NA	TRBV2	TRBJ1-2	TRBD1	14	TGTGCCAGCCAACTGACAGGGACTAACTATGGCTACACCTTC	CASQLTGTNYGYTF
NA	TRBV5-1	TRBJ2-7	NA	15	TGCGCCAGCAGCTTGGGGGCAGGGGCCGCGCGAGAGCAGTACTTC	CASSLGAGAAREQYF
NA	TRBV18	TRBJ2-1	TRBD2	16	TGTGCCAGCTCACCAGAGTTAGCGGGAAATGGCGATGAGCAGTTCTTC	CASSPELAGNGDEQFF
NA	TRBV7-8	TRBJ2-7	NA	15	TGTGCCAGCAGTTTCCTCCGCTACTCACCCTACGAGCGGCACTTC	CASSFLRYSPYERHF